This T cell receptor (beta chain) was identified during a study of CD8+CD57+ T cells in acquired aplastic anemia. Overall study: Mean yield of DNA from sorted CD4+ and CD8+ cells was roughly 3.4 ug.

By flow cytometry, patients selected for sequencing had shown an expansion of CD8+CD57+ cells. Each patient carried a diagnosis of severe acquired aplastic anemia. There was no therapy given to any patient before the blood sampling took place. In its sample, this clonotype was seen many times. As yet, its antigen is unknown. Overall study findings and caveats: Overlapping CD8+ CDR3 repertoires of patients and controls contained twenty-nine shared sequences.

The study profiled TCR beta VDJ and CDR3 using genomic DNA as template. TCRdb reprocessed the reads via MiXCR and lists one record per CDR3 protein. This repertoire shows some 160,000 distinct CDR3 sequences, 48% found once; its top ten account for over 25%. The germline CDR1 and CDR2 sequences are SEHNR and FQNEAQ (reference sequence). V lost 3 bases to trimming and J lost 3 bases; unmatched junction nucleotides: 5. The CDR3 contains 14 residues. The sequence was obtained from a human donor with aplastic anemia. The chain joins TRBV7-9 to TRBJ2-7; 7 bases fit TRBD1. What was sequenced was sorted CD4+, CD8+, or CD8+CD57+ T cells (not recorded which) from PBMCs. The CDR3 DNA reads TGTGCCAGCAGCTTTCTCCGACAGGGCTACGAGCAGTACTTC. Translated: CASSFLRQGYEQYF.